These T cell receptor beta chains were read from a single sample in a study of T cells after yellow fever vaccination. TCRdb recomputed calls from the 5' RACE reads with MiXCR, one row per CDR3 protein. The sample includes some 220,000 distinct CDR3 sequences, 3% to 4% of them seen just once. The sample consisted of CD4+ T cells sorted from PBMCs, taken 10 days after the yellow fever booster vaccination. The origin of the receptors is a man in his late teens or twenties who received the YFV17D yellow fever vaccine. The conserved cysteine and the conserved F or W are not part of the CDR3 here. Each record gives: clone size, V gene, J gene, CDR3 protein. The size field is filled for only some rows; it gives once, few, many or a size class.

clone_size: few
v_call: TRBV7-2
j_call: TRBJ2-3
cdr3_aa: ASSLAGGRTDTQY

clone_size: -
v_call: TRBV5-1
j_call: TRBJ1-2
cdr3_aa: ASSSTLPHGYT

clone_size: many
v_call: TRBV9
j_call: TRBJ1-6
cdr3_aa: ASSGYNSPLH

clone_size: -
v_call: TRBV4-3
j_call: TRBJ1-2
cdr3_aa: ASSQALTGDNYGYT

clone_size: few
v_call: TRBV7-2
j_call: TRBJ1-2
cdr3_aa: ASSPNGQSFYGYT

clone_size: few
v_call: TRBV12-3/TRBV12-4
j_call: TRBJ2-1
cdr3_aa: ASSVPGLAGVRRYNEQF

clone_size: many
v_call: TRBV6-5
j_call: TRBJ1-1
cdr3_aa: ASSRQASGNTEAF

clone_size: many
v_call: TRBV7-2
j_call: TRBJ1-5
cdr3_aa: ASSLVPDGYQPQH

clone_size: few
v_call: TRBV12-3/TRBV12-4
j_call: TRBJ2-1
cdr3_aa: ASARDRVTNEQF

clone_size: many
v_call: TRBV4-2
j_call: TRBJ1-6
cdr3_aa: ASSQDLGTPVGPLH

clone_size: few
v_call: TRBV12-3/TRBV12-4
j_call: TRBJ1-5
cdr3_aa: ASSRDGDSNQPQH

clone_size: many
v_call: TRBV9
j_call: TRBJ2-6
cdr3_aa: ASRQGSGANVLT

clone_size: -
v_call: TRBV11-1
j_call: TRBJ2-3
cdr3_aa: ASSPRTRTDTQY

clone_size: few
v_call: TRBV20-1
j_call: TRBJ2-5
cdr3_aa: SASGASIETQY

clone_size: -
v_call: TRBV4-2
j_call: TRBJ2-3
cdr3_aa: ASSHDTAVPDTQY

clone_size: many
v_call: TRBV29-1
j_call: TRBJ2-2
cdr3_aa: CYSLNTGELF

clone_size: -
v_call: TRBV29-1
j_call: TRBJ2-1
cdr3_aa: SVGVDEQF

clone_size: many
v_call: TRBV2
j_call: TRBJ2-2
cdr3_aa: ASSERQGALAGELF

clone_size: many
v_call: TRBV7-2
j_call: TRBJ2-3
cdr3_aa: ASSLGGGRRADTQY

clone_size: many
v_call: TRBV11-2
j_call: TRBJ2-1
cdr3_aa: ASSLSAGGWEEQF

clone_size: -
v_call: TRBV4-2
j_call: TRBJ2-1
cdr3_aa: ASSQERGLGEQF

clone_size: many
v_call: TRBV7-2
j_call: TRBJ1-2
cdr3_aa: ASSSGGGYT

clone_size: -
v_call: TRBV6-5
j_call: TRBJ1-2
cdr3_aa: ASSYTQVNYGYT

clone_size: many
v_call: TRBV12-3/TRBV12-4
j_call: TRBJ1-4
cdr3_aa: ASSFREKLF

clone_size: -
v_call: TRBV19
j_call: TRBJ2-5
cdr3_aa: ASTRGRGSQETQY

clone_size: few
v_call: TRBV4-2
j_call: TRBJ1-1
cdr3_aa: ASSQLSTNTEAF

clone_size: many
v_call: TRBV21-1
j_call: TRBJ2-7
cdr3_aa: ASSQNPGTGSRKEDEQY

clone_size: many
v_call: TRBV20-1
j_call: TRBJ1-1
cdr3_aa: SARENTEAF